The T cell receptor (beta chain) described here comes from a study of human T cells and chemical hapten exposure. Indicated time point: patch test 2, 6 weeks after DPC sensitization. Treatment described: therapeutic diphenylcyclopropenone sensitization with weekly scalp DPC. This CDR3 has 16 residues. The V end was cut by 2 bases, the J end by 3 bases, with 17 bases between. MiXCR, applied by TCRdb to the RACE reads, yields one record per CDR3 protein. The sample has around 67,000 distinct CDR3 sequences, 8.5% seen once. The chain has TRBV23-1 and TRBJ2-7; the D gene is possibly TRBD1 (6 bases). TRBV23-1 is reported as an ORF; its role is uncertain. The TCR comes from a woman between 50 and 59 years old with alopecia areata. Some clones in this sample may be carry-over from other donors' samples. Material: whole blood, obtained in connection with sensitization to the hapten diphenylcyclopropenone (DPC). CDR3 DNA sequence: TGCGCCAGCAGTCAACCGGGTTGGACAGTCCTCTACGAGCAGTACTTC. Its protein product is CASSQPGWTVLYEQYF.